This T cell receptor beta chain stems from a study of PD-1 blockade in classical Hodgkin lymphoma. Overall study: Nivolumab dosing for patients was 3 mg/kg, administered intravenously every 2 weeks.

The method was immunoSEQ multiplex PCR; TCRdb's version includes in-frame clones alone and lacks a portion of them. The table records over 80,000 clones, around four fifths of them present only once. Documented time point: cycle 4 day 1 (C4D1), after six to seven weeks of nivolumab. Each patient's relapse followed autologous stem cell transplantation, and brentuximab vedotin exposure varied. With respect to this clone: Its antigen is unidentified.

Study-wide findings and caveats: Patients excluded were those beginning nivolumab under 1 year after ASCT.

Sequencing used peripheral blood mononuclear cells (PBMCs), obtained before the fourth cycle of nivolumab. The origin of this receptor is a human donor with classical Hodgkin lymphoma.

CDR3 residues: CASSSGGSALYEQYF. CDR3 nucleotides: TGTGCCAGCAGTTCAGGGGGTTCGGCACTCTACGAGCAGTACTTC. The chain employs TRBV28 and TRBJ2-7; 7 bases are shared with TRBD1. Germline V gene lookup returns CDR1 MDHEN and CDR2 SYDVKM. Trimming at V came to 4 bases and at J to 3 bases, leaving 9 bases not matched to a gene. There are 15 residues in the CDR3.